This TCR beta chain appears in the sequencing data of a study of regulatory T cells in long-lasting Graves disease. Notes on the study in general: Persistent patients shared 2,500 to 3,000 public clonotypes among themselves. Newly diagnosed patients shared fewer, at roughly 900.

A few counts support this clonotype. Its target is unknown. Construction of the TCR beta libraries employed iRepertoire HTBI primers in conjunction with Arm-PCR of CDR3 regions. In TCRdb, the multiplex PCR reads were re-called with MiXCR into one record per CDR3 protein. The sample consists of roughly 560,000 distinct CDR3 sequences, around 15% of them appearing once. Time point here: newly diagnosed GD, antithyroid drugs for less than 3 months. RNA isolated from PBMCs was used to make the TCR library. With EDTA tubes as the receptacles, about 8.1 milliliters of peripheral blood were drawn. After removal of 9 bases from V and 3 bases from J, the junction contained 13 bases not matched to a gene. From germline, CDR1 is SGHTA and CDR2 FQGNSA. This CDR3 is 16 amino acids long. These data are also associated with another study on T cells in Graves' hyperthyroidism and ophthalmopathy.

The TCR sequence derives from a woman aged 40-65 years with Graves disease. The chain uses TRBV7-2 and TRBJ2-3; TRBD2 agrees at 9 bases. Source: peripheral blood mononuclear cells (PBMCs), taken at new diagnosis, from a patient treated with antithyroid drugs. CDR3 sequence reads: CASRGGVAGATDTQYF. CDR3 DNA sequence: TGTGCCAGTAGAGGTGGAGTAGCGGGGGCAACAGATACGCAGTATTTT.